One and the same sample provided the 32 T cell receptor beta chains below, sequenced in a study of blood T cell repertoires in COVID-19. The repertoire was sequenced with immunoSEQ multiplex PCR; TCRdb's copy has only in-frame clones and lacks some. The sample yields approximately 94,000 clones, around 88% seen once. Sequencing was carried out using peripheral blood. These receptors were obtained from a woman between 65 and 79 years old with acute or convalescent COVID-19.

The chain links TRBV3-1 (or the pseudogene TRBV3-2) to TRBJ1-1, with a weak D call TRBD1 (5 bases). The CDR3 loop spans 12 amino acids. CDR1 is LGHDT and CDR2 is YNNKEL in the germline V gene (reference sequence). Deletions cut 6 bases from V and 9 bases from J, with 14 bases between. CDR3 sequence reads: CASSPNAGQAFF. For the CDR3, the DNA is TGTGCCAGCAGTCCAAACGCGGGGCAAGCTTTCTTT.

The rearrangement joins TRBV19 to TRBJ1-2, with TRBD1 as a possible D gene (6 bases). In germline, CDR1 is LNHDA, CDR2 SQIVND (reference sequence). The CDR3 is 13 amino acids. Deletions cut 6 bases from V and 8 bases from J, with 16 bases between. CDR3 DNA sequence: TGTGCCAGTAGGGCCGGGACACCGAGAGGCTACACCTTC. This codes for CASRAGTPRGYTF.

V gene TRBV7-9 combines with J gene TRBJ1-5, with no clear D. V was shortened by 4 bases and J by 4 bases, with 8 bases between the two germline ends. Per the germline V gene, CDR1 is SEHNR and CDR2 is FQNEAQ (reference sequence). This CDR3 spans 13 amino acids. The CDR3 sequence is CASSSTNNQPQHF. The CDR3 DNA sequence: TGTGCCAGCAGCTCGACTAATAATCAGCCCCAGCATTTT.

The CDR3 coding sequence is TGTGCCTGGAGTGTACCCCTCCTCCGACAACCCACCGGGGAGCTGTTTTTT. As protein: CAWSVPLLRQPTGELFF. The gene calls are TRBV30 and TRBJ2-2; D ambiguous. CDR1 is GTSNPN, CDR2 SVGIG, per germline (reference sequence). The V gene lost 0 bases and the J gene lost 4 bases, with 18 bases spanning the gap. This CDR3 contains 17 residues.

The chain combines TRBV5-1 with TRBJ2-7; 7 positions agree with TRBD1. The CDR3 spans 16 residues. Germline trimming cut 4 bases from V and 0 bases from J; bases unmatched to any gene: 10. Looked up from germline, CDR1 is SGHRS and CDR2 is YFSETQ. For the CDR3, the DNA is TGCGCCAGCAGCCCAAGGTTTAGGGACAGCTCCTACGAGCAGTACTTC. Translated, it gives CASSPRFRDSSYEQYF.

V is TRBV12-3 or TRBV12-4 and J is TRBJ2-5; D perhaps matches TRBD1 (5 bases). The V gene lost 4 bases and the J gene lost 5 bases, with 11 bases spanning the gap. The CDR3 runs 13 residues. CDR3 sequence: CASSSGIGETQYF. The CDR3 nucleotides are TGTGCCAGCAGTTCAGGGATTGGGGAGACCCAGTACTTC.

The chain uses TRBV30 and TRBJ2-4; D is uncertain. This CDR3 region has 15 residues. The germline CDR1 and CDR2 sequences are GTSNPN and SVGIG (reference sequence). Trimming removed 3 bases from V and 0 bases from J, with 12 bases in between. In DNA, the CDR3 is TGTGCCTGGAGCCCAGAATTCGTAGCCAAAAACATTCAGTACTTC. Translated, it gives CAWSPEFVAKNIQYF.

The CDR3 region is CASSEIAGGETQYF. As DNA, the CDR3 is TGTGCCAGCAGTGAGATAGCGGGCGGAGAGACCCAGTACTTC. The V gene is TRBV6-1, the J gene TRBJ2-5; TRBD2 aligns across 7 bases. Germline V gene lookup returns CDR1 MNHNS and CDR2 SASEGT. The V and J ends lost 3 bases and 4 bases, in that order; junction bases with no gene match: 5. The CDR3 covers 14 residues.

V gene TRBV12-3 or TRBV12-4 combines with J gene TRBJ2-7; 9 bases are shared with TRBD1. This CDR3 spans 13 amino acids. With 6 bases clipped from V and 6 bases from J, the junction kept 6 bases outside the gene matches. CDR3 sequence reads: CASSQDRGAEQYF. In DNA, the CDR3 is TGTGCCAGCAGCCAAGACAGGGGGGCCGAGCAGTACTTC.

The rearrangement links TRBV24-1 to TRBJ2-5, with 10 positions matching TRBD2. In germline, CDR1 is KGHDR, CDR2 SFDVKD. The length of the CDR3 is 14 residues. V lost 5 bases and J lost 4; bases outside the gene matches: 3. CDR3 protein: CATSARTSGETQYF. DNA for the CDR3: TGTGCCACCAGTGCCAGGACTAGCGGAGAGACCCAGTACTTC.

The rearrangement joins TRBV6-5 to TRBJ1-6; D is perhaps TRBD1 (5 bases). V was shortened by 0 bases and J by 6 bases, with 12 bases between the two germline ends. Germline-derived CDR1 and CDR2 are MNHEY and SVGAGI. CDR3 size: 16 residues. This CDR3 is CASSYSSRQGNSPLHF. The CDR3 region has the DNA TGTGCCAGCAGTTACTCGAGTAGGCAGGGTAATTCACCCCTCCACTTT.

This chain joins TRBV5-1 and TRBJ2-3, with 10 bases matching TRBD2. The CDR3 contains 15 residues. Germline V lookup: CDR1 SGHRS, CDR2 YFSETQ. Trimming removed 4 bases from V and 2 bases from J; junction bases left unmatched: 4. CDR3 region: CASSRTSGFTDTQYF. DNA for the CDR3: TGCGCCAGCAGCCGGACTAGCGGATTCACAGATACGCAGTATTTT.

The chain uses TRBV7-2 and TRBJ2-6; TRBD1 agrees at 7 bases. The CDR3 totals 17 residues. Germline-derived CDR1 and CDR2 are SGHTA and FQGNSA. J was trimmed by 0 bases and V by 5 bases; bases with no gene match: 7. The CDR3 is CASSADRAHSGANVLTF. CDR3 coding DNA: TGTGCCAGCAGCGCAGACAGGGCGCACTCTGGGGCCAACGTCCTGACTTTC.

This clone was seen only once. The rearrangement links TRBV28 to TRBJ1-1; D is possibly TRBD1 (5 bases). The V gene lost 5 bases and the J gene lost 1 base, with 17 bases spanning the gap. Germline CDR1 reads MDHEN; CDR2 reads SYDVKM. The CDR3 covers 16 residues. DNA for the CDR3: TGTGCCAGCAGTAAGCCCCCGGCAGGGCGGAACACTGAAGCTTTCTTT. Protein: CASSKPPAGRNTEAFF. Variable domain in full (rest from reference TRBV28 and TRBJ1-1): DVKVTQSSRYLVKRTGEKVFLECVQDMDHENMFWYRQDPGLGLRLIYFSYDVKMKEKGDIPEGYSVSREKKERFSLILESASTNQTSMYLCASSKPPAGRNTEAFFGQGTRLTVV.

In the case of this clone: A junction boundary mismatches the germline segment, possibly from a read error. V usage is TRBV19 and J usage is TRBJ2-1; TRBD2 agrees at 15 bases. The CDR3 is made up of 17 amino acids. Germline CDR1 and CDR2: LNHDA and SQIVND (reference sequence). CDR3 in amino acids: CVSSIMGLAGGVNEQFF. DNA for the CDR3: TGTGTCAGTAGTATCATGGGACTAGCGGGGGGCGTCAATGAGCAGTTCTTC. The entire variable domain, with the rest obtained from reference TRBV19 and TRBJ2-1, is as follows: DGGITQSPKYLFRKEGQNVTLSCEQNLNHDAMYWYRQDPGQGLRLIYYSQIVNDFQKGDIAEGYSVSREKKESFPLTVTSAQKNPTAFYLCVSSIMGLAGGVNEQFFGPGTRLTVL.

The chain carries TRBV5-4 and TRBJ2-1, with D possibly being TRBD2 (6 bases). Germline V lookup: CDR1 SGHNT, CDR2 YYREEE (reference sequence). The V gene lost 0 bases and the J gene lost 4 bases, with 14 bases spanning the gap. The CDR3 has 16 residues. The CDR3, as DNA: TGTGCCAGCAGCTTGGGTCCCGGGGAGGTATACAATGAGCAGTTCTTC. Amino acids: CASSLGPGEVYNEQFF.

This chain connects TRBV7-9 to TRBJ2-1, with 12 bases lining up with TRBD2. CDR1 and CDR2 from the germline V gene are SEHNR and FQNEAQ (reference sequence). The V segment lost 5 bases and the J segment 9 bases; nucleotides outside the gene matches: 8. The CDR3 length is 15 residues. CDR3 residues: CASSTSSGGDVEQFF. The CDR3 bases are TGTGCCAGCAGCACCTCTAGCGGGGGGGACGTTGAGCAGTTCTTC.

V is TRBV30 and J is TRBJ2-1; D is undetermined. CDR3 length: 14 amino acids. Germline V CDR1 and CDR2: GTSNPN, SVGIG (reference sequence). V was shortened by 0 bases and J by 5 bases, with 11 bases between the two germline ends. The CDR3: CAWSVFSSHNEQFF. For the CDR3, the DNA is TGTGCCTGGAGTGTCTTTAGTAGTCACAATGAGCAGTTCTTC. Drawing the rest from reference TRBV30 and TRBJ2-1, the complete variable domain is SQTIHQWPATLVQPVGSPLSLECTVEGTSNPNLYWYRQAAGRGLQLLFYSVGIGQISSEVPQNLSASRPQDRQFILSSKKLLLSDSGFYLCAWSVFSSHNEQFFGPGTRLTVL.

The chain uses TRBV19 and TRBJ1-2, with 9 bases that match TRBD1. V was clipped by 6 bases and J by 4 bases; unmatched bases: 6. This CDR3 has 14 amino acids. The V gene's germline CDR1 is LNHDA and CDR2 SQIVND (reference sequence). Written as DNA, the CDR3 is TGTGCCAGTAGCCGATCGACAGGGGGCTATGGCTACACCTTC. This translates into CASSRSTGGYGYTF.

The V gene is TRBV18, the J gene TRBJ1-1; D possibly corresponds to TRBD1 (6 bases). V was cut by 4 bases and J by 0 bases, with 12 bases left in between. The CDR3 consists of 15 residues. Germline CDR1 is KGHSH and CDR2 is LQKENI. CDR3 DNA: TGTGCCAGCTCACTCACGGACAGTTTGAACACTGAAGCTTTCTTT. The encoded protein is CASSLTDSLNTEAFF.

The chain carries TRBV10-3 and TRBJ2-1; 9 nucleotides line up with TRBD2. V lost 0 bases, J lost 2 bases, and 5 bases stayed unmatched. Germline V lookup: CDR1 ENHRY, CDR2 SYGVKD. The CDR3 is 17 residues long. Written as DNA, the CDR3 is TGTGCCATCAGTGAGTCTGAGACTAGCGGTCCCTACAATGAGCAGTTCTTC. This gives the protein CAISESETSGPYNEQFF.

This chain joins TRBV4-1 and TRBJ1-5; D may be TRBD1 (5 bases). This CDR3 region has 15 residues. Trimming shortened V by 3 bases and J by 0 bases, and 9 bases separated the two germline ends. The germline gives CDR1 MGHRA, CDR2 YSYEKL. The CDR3 reads CASSQQTASNQPQHF. The CDR3 bases are TGCGCCAGCAGCCAGCAGACAGCTAGCAATCAGCCCCAGCATTTT.

The chain combines TRBV20-1 with TRBJ2-1; maybe TRBD2 (7 bases). Germline loops: CDR1 DFQATT, CDR2 SNEGSKA (reference sequence). The CDR3 length is 12 residues. The V and J ends lost 3 bases and 8 bases respectively, with 11 bases between them. CDR3 DNA sequence: TGCAGTGCTAGTTACGGGGGGCATGAGCAGTTCTTC. Encoded protein: CSASYGGHEQFF.

The chain employs TRBV7-2 and TRBJ2-1, with 9 bases identical to TRBD2. From germline, CDR1 is SGHTA and CDR2 FQGNSA. Trimming cost V 5 bases and J 10 bases; bases outside gene matches: 15. The CDR3 sequence is 16 residues long. CDR3 sequence (DNA): TGTGCCAGCAGCCATCGAAGGGCGGATAGCGGGAGCGAGCAGTTCTTC. It codes for CASSHRRADSGSEQFF.

The rearrangement links TRBV3-1 (or the pseudogene TRBV3-2) to TRBJ2-1; D might be TRBD1 (5 bases). CDR1 and CDR2 (germline): LGHDT, YNNKEL (reference sequence). Trimming removed 4 bases from V and 5 bases from J, with 15 bases in between. The CDR3 runs to 15 residues. CDR3 region: CASSPMLQGNNEQFF. DNA of the CDR3: TGTGCCAGCAGCCCTATGTTGCAGGGCAACAATGAGCAGTTCTTC.

This sequence joins TRBV19 and TRBJ2-7, with a tentative D call TRBD2 (6 bases). CDR1 and CDR2 (germline): LNHDA, SQIVND (reference sequence). This CDR3 spans 16 amino acids. V was cut by 4 bases and J by 2 bases, with 18 bases left in between. The CDR3 DNA sequence: TGTGCCAGTAGTAACGCCGGGACTGGACTTGCCTACGAGCAGTACTTC. Translation: CASSNAGTGLAYEQYF.

The chain employs TRBV5-4 and TRBJ2-1, with TRBD1 matching over 8 bases. This CDR3 region has 15 residues. Germline CDR1 is SGHNT and CDR2 is YYREEE (reference sequence). Trimming removed 0 bases from V and 6 bases from J; junction bases left unmatched: 5. The chain's CDR3 is CASSLGTGSRNEQFF. The DNA for the CDR3 is TGTGCCAGCAGCTTGGGGACAGGGTCACGCAATGAGCAGTTCTTC.

This clone showed up just once. This chain joins TRBV18 and TRBJ1-4; 9 bases agree with TRBD1. The CDR3 contains 16 residues. V was clipped by 3 bases and J by 0 bases; unmatched bases: 2. The germline gives CDR1 KGHSH, CDR2 LQKENI. The chain's CDR3 is CASSPGTGPTNEKLFF. As DNA, the CDR3 is TGTGCCAGCTCACCGGGGACAGGGCCAACTAATGAAAAACTGTTTTTT.

This rearrangement joins TRBV7-8 to TRBJ2-1; TRBD1 agrees at 10 bases. Germline CDR1 is SGHVS and CDR2 is FQNEAQ. CDR3 length equals 16 residues. The V and J ends lost 4 bases and 6 bases, in that order; junction bases with no gene match: 9. CDR3 sequence (DNA): TGTGCCAGCAGCTCCAAGAGGGGGACAGGGGTCAATGAGCAGTTCTTC. Translating it yields CASSSKRGTGVNEQFF.

The chain couples TRBV2 to TRBJ1-1; 8 bases match TRBD1. CDR1 is SNHLY and CDR2 is FYNNEI in the germline V gene. The CDR3 runs to 13 residues. V lost 6 bases and J lost 1; bases outside the gene matches: 1. The CDR3 DNA follows: TGTGCCAGCAGCGGACAGGGGAACACTGAAGCTTTCTTT. Translation: CASSGQGNTEAFF.

V is TRBV6-4 and J is TRBJ2-1; TRBD2 matches at 9 bases. The germline CDR1 and CDR2 sequences are MRHNA and SNTAGT. Trimming removed 8 bases from V and 5 bases from J; junction bases left unmatched: 10. The CDR3 consists of 15 residues. This CDR3 reads CASSRAGGFNNEQFF. The CDR3 DNA sequence: TGTGCCAGCTCACGAGCGGGGGGCTTTAACAATGAGCAGTTCTTC.

The sample holds one count of this clone. The chain carries TRBV7-6 and TRBJ2-3; 7 bases map to TRBD2. CDR1 is SGHVS and CDR2 is FNYEAQ in the germline V gene. J gave up 3 bases and V 5 bases, and 5 bases lay outside the gene matches. The CDR3 covers 14 residues. CDR3 amino acids: CASSDRDYTDTQYF. CDR3 bases: TGTGCCAGCAGCGACCGGGACTATACAGATACGCAGTATTTT.